The T cell receptor (beta chain) under discussion was sequenced for a study of OX40 agonist ivuxolimab in advanced cancers. Profiled with immunoSEQ multiplex PCR; TCRdb holds only in-frame clones, not every one. The sample yields tens of thousands of clones, around 80% seen once. Trimming took off 0 bases at V and 6 bases at J, with 9 bases between the two ends. The germline CDR1 and CDR2 sequences are MRHNA and SNTAGT. CDR3 length: 14 amino acids. The source was CD4+ or CD8+ T cells sorted from blood, collected in a trial of the OX40 agonist ivuxolimab. This TCR was recovered from an adult with an advanced solid tumor such as melanoma, head and neck, liver or kidney cancer. This chain connects TRBV6-4 to TRBJ2-1, with D maybe TRBD2 (6 bases). The CDR3 loop reads CASSDSGGLNEQFF. CDR3 bases: TGTGCCAGCAGTGACTCGGGAGGCCTCAATGAGCAGTTCTTC.